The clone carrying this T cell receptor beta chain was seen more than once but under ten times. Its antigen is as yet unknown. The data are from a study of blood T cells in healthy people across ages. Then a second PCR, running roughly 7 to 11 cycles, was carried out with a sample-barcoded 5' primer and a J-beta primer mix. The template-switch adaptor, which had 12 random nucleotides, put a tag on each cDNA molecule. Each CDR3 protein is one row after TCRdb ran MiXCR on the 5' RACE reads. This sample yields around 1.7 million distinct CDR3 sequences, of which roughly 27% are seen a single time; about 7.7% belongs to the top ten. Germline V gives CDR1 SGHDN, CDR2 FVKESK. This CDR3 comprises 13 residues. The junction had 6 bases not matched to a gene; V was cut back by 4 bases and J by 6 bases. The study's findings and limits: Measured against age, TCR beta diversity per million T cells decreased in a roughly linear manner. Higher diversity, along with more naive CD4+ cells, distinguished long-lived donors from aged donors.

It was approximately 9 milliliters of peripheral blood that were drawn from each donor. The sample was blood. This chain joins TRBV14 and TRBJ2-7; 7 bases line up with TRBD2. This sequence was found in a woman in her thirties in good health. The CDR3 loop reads CASSPQTSLEQYF. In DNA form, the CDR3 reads TGTGCCAGCAGCCCACAGACTAGCCTCGAGCAGTACTTC.